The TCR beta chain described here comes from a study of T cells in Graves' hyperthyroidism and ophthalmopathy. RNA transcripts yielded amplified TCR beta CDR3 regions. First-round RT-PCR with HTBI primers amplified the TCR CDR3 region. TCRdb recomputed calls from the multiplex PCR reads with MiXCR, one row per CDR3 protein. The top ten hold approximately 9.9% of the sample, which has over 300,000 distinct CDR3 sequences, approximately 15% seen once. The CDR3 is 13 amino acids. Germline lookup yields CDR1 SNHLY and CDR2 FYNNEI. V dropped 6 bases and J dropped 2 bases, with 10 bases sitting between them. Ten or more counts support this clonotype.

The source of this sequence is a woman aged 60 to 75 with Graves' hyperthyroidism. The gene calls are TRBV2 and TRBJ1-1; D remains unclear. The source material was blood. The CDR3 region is CASRGSRNTEAFF. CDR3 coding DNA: TGTGCCAGCAGAGGGAGCAGAAACACTGAAGCTTTCTTT.